The entry below describes one T cell receptor (beta chain). Other DNA sequences in the same sample also yield this CDR3. The CDR3 consists of 13 residues. Germline V lookup: CDR1 SNHLY, CDR2 FYNNEI. V was clipped by 6 bases and J by 1 base, with 9 bases between them. TCRdb keeps only in-frame clones here, not all; method: immunoSEQ multiplex PCR. The sample carries 65,000 to 85,000 clones, about 89% recorded once. These data originate in a study of control samples from healthy donors and cancer patients. The chain carries TRBV2 and TRBJ1-1, with D hard to call. Input material: PBMCs. This clonotype was obtained from a woman aged 45-65 years with colorectal cancer. The CDR3 bases are TGTGCCAGCAGCGCTGGGGAGAACACTGAAGCTTTCTTT. It translates to CASSAGENTEAFF.